This entry concerns a single T cell receptor (beta chain). Its antigen remains unknown. These data belong to a study of CD8+ T cells in alopecia areata. Notes on the study in general: Numerous clones, expanded in lesions, remained in scalp and blood during tofacitinib.

RNA was extracted and reverse transcribed into cDNA as the sequencing template. The method was immunoSEQ multiplex PCR; TCRdb's version includes in-frame clones alone and lacks a portion of them. The sample holds under 350,000 clones, 55% to 75% seen once. Treatment denoted: oral pan-JAK inhibitor, 5-10 mg twice daily. CDR3 length equals 14 residues. V was trimmed by 4 bases and J by 0 bases, leaving 8 bases between them. CDR1 is SNHLY and CDR2 is FYNNEI in the germline V gene. This receptor was taken from a human donor with alopecia areata. The chain carries TRBV2 and TRBJ2-3, with no clear D. The sample consisted of CD4+ T cells sorted from blood, taken at week 24, from a patient treated with tofacitinib. CDR3 residues: CASSGPSSTDTQYF. DNA of the CDR3: TGTGCCAGCAGTGGACCCTCTAGCACAGATACGCAGTATTTT.